This T cell receptor beta chain was identified in a study of sequential checkpoint blockade in melanoma. Background on the study: First-line arms were nivolumab then ipilimumab, or the reverse, randomized 1:1. After both sequences, patients received maintenance nivolumab.

Treatment meaning: randomized to nivolumab then ipilimumab (arm A) or the reverse (arm B). Unmatched junction bases numbered 3, after V lost 3 bases and J lost 6 bases. The CDR3 totals 15 residues. CDR1 ENHRY and CDR2 SYGVKD come from the germline V gene. The protocol was immunoSEQ multiplex PCR, while the TCRdb copy is restricted to in-frame clones and leaves out a portion. The table includes 9,000 to 13,000 clones, roughly two thirds detected once. This chain uses TRBV10-3 with TRBJ2-2, with 11 bases matching TRBD1. The clonotype originates from a human donor with melanoma. This specimen consisted of CD8+ T cells sorted from blood (inferred from file names), obtained from a patient given nivolumab and ipilimumab in sequence. CDR3 loop: CAISDWTGGSGELFF. CDR3 DNA sequence: TGTGCCATCAGTGACTGGACAGGGGGCTCCGGGGAGCTGTTTTTT.